This T cell receptor beta chain was identified during a study of OX40 agonist ivuxolimab in advanced cancers. Study-wide background: The mean age was 60 years, ranging from about 20 to 79, with approximately 83% of participants male. Having had anti-PD-1, anti-PD-L1 or anti-CTLA-4 therapy before was allowed, and roughly 39% had some.

The V gene's germline CDR1 is LNHDA and CDR2 SQIVND (reference sequence). CDR3 length: 13 amino acids. V lost 3 bases to trimming and J lost 4 bases, with 9 bases between them. TCRdb's copy holds only in-frame clones and misses some; the assay was immunoSEQ multiplex PCR. The table has 90,000 or so clones, 80% to 95% seen once. The J gene is TRBJ2-5, the V gene TRBV19, with TRBD2 as a possible D gene (6 bases). Sequencing used CD4+ or CD8+ T cells sorted from blood, obtained in a trial of the OX40 agonist ivuxolimab. This TCR was sampled from an adult with an advanced solid tumor such as melanoma, head and neck, liver or kidney cancer. The CDR3, as DNA: TGTGCCAGTAGTATTCCGGGGGTAGAGACCCAGTACTTC. Translated, it gives CASSIPGVETQYF.